This paragraph reports one T cell receptor (beta chain). Produced via immunoSEQ multiplex PCR; TCRdb's table is partial and in-frame only. The data hold about 270,000 clones, with approximately 85% observed a single time. These data originate in a study of blood T cell repertoires in COVID-19. Per germline, CDR1 SGHRS and CDR2 YFSETQ. Trimming cost V 9 bases and J 8 bases, with 14 bases left between them. The CDR3 length is 11 residues. Sequencing used peripheral blood. This clonotype was sampled from a woman in her 70s with acute or convalescent COVID-19. The V call is TRBV5-1, the J call TRBJ1-2; D might be TRBD1 (6 bases). The CDR3 is CATREGGGYTF. The CDR3 coding sequence is TGCGCCACCCGGGAGGGGGGCGGCTACACCTTC.